One and the same sample provided the 14 T cell receptor beta chains below, sequenced in a study of T cells in Graves' hyperthyroidism and ophthalmopathy. Template material for amplifying TCR beta CDR3 regions consisted of RNA transcripts. First-round RT-PCR of the TCR CDR3 relied on the HTBI primer set. TCRdb called the multiplex PCR reads again in MiXCR, with one record for every CDR3 protein. The data show roughly 580,000 distinct CDR3 sequences, approximately 15% seen once. Sequencing was carried out using blood. The receptors originated from a young woman with Graves' hyperthyroidism that later progressed to Graves' ophthalmopathy.

This clonotype came up a few times. In DNA form, the CDR3 reads TGCAGTGCTCCCGGGACAGGCGTTAATGAAAAACTGTTTTTT. Amino acids: CSAPGTGVNEKLFF. This sequence joins TRBV20-1 and TRBJ1-4; 8 positions match TRBD1. Germline CDR1 reads DFQATT; CDR2 reads SNEGSKA (reference sequence). With V trimmed by 5 bases and J by 4 bases, 6 bases remained unmatched. The CDR3 is made up of 14 amino acids.

This clonotype was recorded at least ten times. The chain joins TRBV7-2 to TRBJ2-7, with D possibly called TRBD1 or TRBD2 (5 bases each). The V end lost 8 bases, the J end lost 2 bases, and 16 bases lay between the germline ends. The CDR3 sequence is 14 residues long. In germline, CDR1 is SGHTA, CDR2 FQGNSA. CDR3 bases: TGTGCCAGCTGCCCGTGGGGGAAACCCTACGAGCAGTACTTC. Its protein is CASCPWGKPYEQYF.

Only a few counts were recorded for this clonotype. The chain couples TRBV28 to TRBJ2-2; possibly TRBD2 for D (5 bases). This CDR3 contains 14 residues. Trimming took off 6 bases at V and 3 bases at J, with 11 bases between the two ends. The germline CDR1 and CDR2 sequences are MDHEN and SYDVKM. The DNA for the CDR3 is TGTGCCAGCAGACGTCGGCGGGACACCGGGGAGCTGTTTTTT. As protein: CASRRRRDTGELFF. The full variable domain, rest sourced from reference TRBV28 and TRBJ2-2, is DVKVTQSSRYLVKRTGEKVFLECVQDMDHENMFWYRQDPGLGLRLIYFSYDVKMKEKGDIPEGYSVSREKKERFSLILESASTNQTSMYLCASRRRRDTGELFFGEGSRLTVL.

This clonotype was counted at least ten times. The V gene is TRBV2, the J gene TRBJ2-7; D unclear. Trimming stripped 10 bases from V and 1 base from J, with 8 bases between. The CDR3 is 11 residues long. The germline CDR1 and CDR2 sequences are SNHLY and FYNNEI. The chain's CDR3 is CATKGSYEQYF. DNA of the CDR3: TGTGCCACCAAGGGATCCTACGAGCAGTACTTC.

In this sample, this clonotype turned up many times. The genes are TRBV5-1 and TRBJ1-1; TRBD1 might be the D (5 bases). Trimming pared 1 base from V and 6 bases from J, leaving 10 bases between. This CDR3 is 13 amino acids long. The germline V gene encodes CDR1 SGHRS and CDR2 YFSETQ. In DNA, the CDR3 is TGCGCCAGCAGCTTGTCGGTGGGGCCTGAAGCTTTCTTT. Translating gives CASSLSVGPEAFF.

This clonotype occurred many times. The V and J genes are TRBV28 and TRBJ2-1, with unresolved D. The germline V and J ends were trimmed by 2 bases and 15 bases, with 20 bases remaining between them. CDR3 length: 14 amino acids. Germline CDR1 reads MDHEN; CDR2 reads SYDVKM. CDR3 DNA sequence: TGTGCCAGCAGTTTAGGGGTTAATAGTTGGGCCCCGTTCTTC. The encoded protein is CASSLGVNSWAPFF.

This clonotype was seen ten or more times. The gene calls are TRBV11-1 and TRBJ1-1; no definite D call. The CDR3 sequence is 13 residues long. Trimming stripped 2 bases from V and 2 bases from J, with 6 bases between. The germline CDR1 and CDR2 sequences are SGHAT and FQDESV (reference sequence). CDR3 amino acids: CASSLLVNTEAFF. CDR3 DNA: TGTGCCAGCAGCTTACTGGTAAACACTGAAGCTTTCTTT.

This clonotype was detected many times. V and J are TRBV6-2 or TRBV6-3 and TRBJ1-2; no definite D call. V was trimmed by 2 bases and J by 9 bases, leaving 16 bases between them. The CDR3 consists of 14 residues. Germline V gene sequence: CDR1 MNHEY, CDR2 SVGEGT. Here the CDR3 reads CASSYDGLLSRYTF. The CDR3 DNA sequence: TGTGCCAGCAGTTACGATGGACTCCTGAGTCGCTACACCTTC.

About this clonotype: With a much larger clone just one base away, this may be a read error. This chain uses TRBV12-5 with TRBJ2-1; the D call may be TRBD1 or TRBD2 (6 bases each). Germline-derived CDR1 and CDR2 are LGHNT and FRNRAP. The CDR3 extends over 17 amino acids. CDR3 nucleotide sequence: TGTGCTAGTGGTTTGGTACTGGGGGGCAGGGAAAACAATGAGCAGCTCTTC. Its protein is CASGLVLGGRENNEQLF.

This clonotype has ten or more counts. The V call is TRBV20-1, the J call TRBJ2-3, with TRBD2 as a possible D gene (5 bases). Deletions cut 4 bases from V and 3 bases from J, with 17 bases between. This CDR3 region has 15 residues. Germline values: CDR1 DFQATT, CDR2 SNEGSKA (reference sequence). In DNA form, the CDR3 reads TGCAGTGCTATCAGCGCGAGCCCGGGGACAGATACGCAGTATTTT. This codes for CSAISASPGTDTQYF.

The rearrangement links TRBV18 to TRBJ1-1, with TRBD1 matching 7 bases. Losses at the gene ends were 6 bases for V and 11 bases for J; bases not matched to a gene: 18. CDR1 and CDR2 (germline): KGHSH, LQKENI. The CDR3 runs to 15 residues. This CDR3 is CASSRDPDRALKAFF. The CDR3 bases are TGTGCCAGCTCTCGCGATCCTGACAGGGCACTGAAGGCTTTCTTT.

J is TRBJ1-6 and V is TRBV6-5; D might be TRBD1 (5 bases). This CDR3 has 13 amino acids. Trimming took 2 bases from V and 8 from J, leaving 7 bases between them. Germline V gene sequence: CDR1 MNHEY, CDR2 SVGAGI. CDR3 region: CASSYTGYSPLHF. The CDR3 DNA follows: TGTGCCAGCAGTTACACAGGCTATTCACCCCTCCACTTT.

This clonotype was picked up many times. The chain combines TRBV19 with TRBJ2-1; 9 bases are shared with TRBD2. Germline CDR1 reads LNHDA; CDR2 reads SQIVND (reference sequence). The CDR3 is 16 amino acids. V shed 0 bases, J shed 8 bases, and the junction held 8 bases outside the gene matches. CDR3 DNA: TGTGCCAGTAGTATAGAATCCGCGGGAGGGTTCGATGAGCAGTTCTTC. It encodes CASSIESAGGFDEQFF.

This clonotype was recorded many times. V gene TRBV29-1 combines with J gene TRBJ1-4; tentatively, D is TRBD1 (6 bases). The germline V and J ends were trimmed by 4 bases and 6 bases, with 18 bases remaining between them. There are 15 residues in the CDR3. The V gene's germline CDR1 is SQVTM and CDR2 ANQGSEA. In DNA, the CDR3 is TGCAGCGTTGCGGGCAGGGGTAGCTCGGATGAAAAACTGTTTTTT. It encodes CSVAGRGSSDEKLFF.